The 9 T cell receptor beta chains in this list originate from one sample, sequenced in a study of T cell repertoires in cytomegalovirus infection. TCRdb processed the reads anew with MiXCR; each CDR3 protein has one entry. The sample lists about 890,000 distinct CDR3 sequences, approximately 31% occurring once. For these TCRs, the target antigens are not known. Sequencing was performed on cultured CD8+ T cells from PBMCs, taken from culture after CMV antigen stimulation. These TCRs come from a human donor in good health (CMV status not recorded). Some clones in this sample may be carry-over from other donors' samples.

The CDR3 protein is CASSQTLAAEAFF. CDR3 DNA sequence: TGCGCCAGCAGCCAGACCTTGGCCGCTGAAGCTTTCTTT. The rearrangement links TRBV5-1 to TRBJ1-1, with D unresolved. This CDR3 comprises 13 residues. V lost 4 bases, J lost 6 bases, and 13 bases lay in between. CDR1 SGHRS and CDR2 YFSETQ come from the germline V gene.

This clonotype has a handful of counts. V gene TRBV6-5 combines with J gene TRBJ1-2; 10 positions match TRBD1. The CDR3 totals 17 residues. Losses at the gene ends were 2 bases for V and 4 bases for J; bases not matched to a gene: 10. Per the germline V gene, CDR1 is MNHEY and CDR2 is SVGAGI. CDR3 protein: CASSYRTGGASLYGYTF. CDR3 DNA sequence: TGTGCCAGCAGTTACCGGACAGGGGGGGCTTCCCTCTATGGCTACACCTTC.

The rearrangement joins TRBV5-1 to TRBJ2-3, with 7 bases identical to TRBD2. V shed 0 bases, J shed 6 bases, and the junction held 7 bases outside the gene matches. Germline-derived CDR1 and CDR2 are SGHRS and YFSETQ. The CDR3 is 15 residues long. The CDR3, as DNA: TGCGCCAGCAGCTTGGCCGGGGGGACGGGGGATACGCAGTATTTT. Translated, it gives CASSLAGGTGDTQYF.

The V call is TRBV5-5, the J call TRBJ2-7; D is tentatively TRBD1 or TRBD2 (5 bases each). V shed 2 bases and J shed 1 base, with 10 bases lying between them. Germline CDR1 SGHKS, CDR2 YYEKEE (reference sequence). The CDR3 has 14 residues. DNA for the CDR3: TGTGCCAGCAGCTTCCGGGACGGATCCTACGAGCAGTACGTC. Translating gives CASSFRDGSYEQYV.

The chain recombines TRBV20-1 with TRBJ2-7; a weak D match, TRBD2 (5 bases). The CDR3 is made up of 13 amino acids. CDR1 is DFQATT and CDR2 is SNEGSKA in the germline V gene (reference sequence). Trimming pared 6 bases from V and 2 bases from J, leaving 14 bases between. CDR3 nucleotides: TGCAGTGCCACGGATACGAGGGCCTACGAGCAGTACTTC. This codes for CSATDTRAYEQYF.

The table lists this clonotype with a few counts. The V call is TRBV12-3 or TRBV12-4, the J call TRBJ2-7; the D gene is possibly TRBD1 (7 bases). CDR3 size: 14 residues. The ends were cut back, 3 bases at V and 3 bases at J, with 12 bases in the middle. CDR3 in DNA: TGTGCCAGCAGTTTTGGAGGGGGCATCTACGAGCAGTACTTC. Its translation is CASSFGGGIYEQYF.

V gene TRBV29-1 combines with J gene TRBJ1-1; no clear D. The germline CDR1 and CDR2 sequences are SQVTM and ANQGSEA. The V end was cut by 1 base, the J end by 3 bases, with 12 bases between. This CDR3 has 14 residues. The CDR3 loop reads CSVEGWGLDTEAFF. DNA for the CDR3: TGCAGCGTTGAAGGATGGGGTCTGGACACTGAAGCTTTCTTT.

This clonotype was observed a handful of times. The rearrangement links TRBV4-2 to TRBJ2-7; 11 bases fit TRBD1. With 1 base clipped from V and 2 bases from J, the junction kept 1 base outside the gene matches. This CDR3 spans 15 amino acids. CDR1 LGHNA and CDR2 YNFKEQ come from the germline V gene. Here the CDR3 reads CASSQGTGGAYEQYF. DNA for the CDR3: TGTGCCAGCAGCCAAGGGACAGGGGGCGCCTACGAGCAGTACTTC.

This chain joins TRBV4-1 and TRBJ1-2, with D possibly being TRBD1 (6 bases). Between the trimmed V and J ends, which lost 7 bases and 8 bases, there was a span of 17 bases. Germline V lookup: CDR1 MGHRA, CDR2 YSYEKL. The CDR3 has 13 amino acids. The CDR3 sequence is CASTGGGTRGYTF. CDR3 nucleotide sequence: TGCGCCAGCACGGGAGGGGGAACTCGAGGCTACACCTTC.